This TCR beta chain was retrieved from a study of T cell responses to AZD1222 COVID-19 vaccine. Overall study findings and caveats: Baseline seropositivity occurred in only a handful of AZD1222 recipients. Clonal diversity was possibly underestimated, and the donors were mostly white British, with more females. Distributed over spike, vaccine-associated CD4 TCRs predominated at 160-218 and 743-854.

Repertoires were generated with immunoSEQ multiplex PCR, while TCRdb's copy carries only in-frame clones and drops some. The data contain 130,000 to 150,000 clones, roughly 90% of them singletons. On this clone: Its antigen is not known.

The germline V gene encodes CDR1 ENHRY and CDR2 SYGVKD. The CDR3 loop spans 12 amino acids. V dropped 3 bases and J dropped 8 bases, with 10 bases sitting between them. The receptor's source is an adult in good health. V gene TRBV10-3 combines with J gene TRBJ1-2; possibly TRBD1 for D (6 bases). The sample in question was peripheral blood, obtained on day 0 of AZD1222 vaccination. The CDR3 DNA reads TGTGCCATCAGTGAAGCAGGGGAAGGCTACACCTTC. Encoded protein: CAISEAGEGYTF.